This TCR beta chain was captured by sequencing in a study of cytomegalovirus exposure and HLA in healthy donors. Although they were nominally healthy when sampled, donors likely had unrecorded immune exposures. With V trimmed by 6 bases and J by 8 bases, 6 bases remained unmatched. CDR1 is MNHEY, CDR2 SVGAGI, per germline. The CDR3 is 12 residues long. PCR involved 60 Vbeta and 13 Jbeta primers. Data came from immunoSEQ multiplex PCR; TCRdb stores just in-frame clones and leaves some out. The profile covers 150,000 or so clones, with around 85% appearing a single time and 1.3% taken by the ten largest.

This chain uses TRBV6-5 with TRBJ1-2, with 7 positions matching TRBD1. The origin of this receptor is a man aged 50-60 years in good health and CMV-seropositive. The sample taken for sequencing was PBMCs. The CDR3 coding sequence is TGTGCCAGCAGGGAGGGGGCAAGGGGCTACACCTTC. Its translation: CASREGARGYTF.